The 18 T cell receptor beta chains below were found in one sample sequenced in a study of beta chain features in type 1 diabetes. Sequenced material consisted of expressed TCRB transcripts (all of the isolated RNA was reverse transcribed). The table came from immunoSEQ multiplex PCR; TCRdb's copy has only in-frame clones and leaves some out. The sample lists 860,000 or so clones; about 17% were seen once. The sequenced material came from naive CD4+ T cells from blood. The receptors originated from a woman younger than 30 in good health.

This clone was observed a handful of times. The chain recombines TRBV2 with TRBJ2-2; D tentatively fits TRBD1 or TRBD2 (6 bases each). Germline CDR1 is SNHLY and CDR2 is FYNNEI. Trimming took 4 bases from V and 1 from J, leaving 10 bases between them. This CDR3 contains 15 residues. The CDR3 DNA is TGTGCCAGCAGTGCCAGGGGAGGGAACACCGGGGAGCTGTTTTTT. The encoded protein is CASSARGGNTGELFF.

The CDR3 nucleotides are TGTGCCACCAGCGCGAAAAACGGGCCGATCTCCTACAATGAGCAGTTCTTC. Its protein is CATSAKNGPISYNEQFF. This rearrangement joins TRBV15 to TRBJ2-1; no clear D gene. The germline V gene has CDR1 LNHNV and CDR2 YYDKDF (reference sequence). The CDR3 is 17 amino acids. V was clipped by 5 bases and J by 0 bases, with 17 bases between them.

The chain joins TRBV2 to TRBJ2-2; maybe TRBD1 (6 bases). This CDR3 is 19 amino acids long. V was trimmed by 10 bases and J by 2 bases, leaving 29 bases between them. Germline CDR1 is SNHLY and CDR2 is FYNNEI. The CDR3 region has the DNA TGTGCCACCCAGGAGGTACAGGGCGCGCCCTCCTCTAACACCGGGGAGCTGTTTTTT. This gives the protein CATQEVQGAPSSNTGELFF.

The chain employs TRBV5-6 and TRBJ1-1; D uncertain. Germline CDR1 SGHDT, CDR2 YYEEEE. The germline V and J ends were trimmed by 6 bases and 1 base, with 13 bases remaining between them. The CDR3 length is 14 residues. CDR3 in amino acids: CASNLYSRNTEAFF. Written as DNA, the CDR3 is TGTGCCAGCAACCTATACTCCCGGAACACTGAAGCTTTCTTT.

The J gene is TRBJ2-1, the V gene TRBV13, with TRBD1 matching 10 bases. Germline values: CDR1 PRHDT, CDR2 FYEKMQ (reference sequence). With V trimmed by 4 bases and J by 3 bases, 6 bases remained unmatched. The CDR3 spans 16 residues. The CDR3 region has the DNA TGTGCCAGCAGCTCACCGGGACAGGGGATCTACAATGAGCAGTTCTTC. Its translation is CASSSPGQGIYNEQFF.

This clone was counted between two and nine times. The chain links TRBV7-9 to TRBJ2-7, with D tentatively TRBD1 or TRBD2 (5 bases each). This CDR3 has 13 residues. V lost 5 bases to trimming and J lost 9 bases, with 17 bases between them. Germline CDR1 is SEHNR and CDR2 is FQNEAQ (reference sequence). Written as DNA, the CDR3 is TGTGCCAGCAGCCCATCCCTCGGGACGGGGCAGTACTTC. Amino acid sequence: CASSPSLGTGQYF.

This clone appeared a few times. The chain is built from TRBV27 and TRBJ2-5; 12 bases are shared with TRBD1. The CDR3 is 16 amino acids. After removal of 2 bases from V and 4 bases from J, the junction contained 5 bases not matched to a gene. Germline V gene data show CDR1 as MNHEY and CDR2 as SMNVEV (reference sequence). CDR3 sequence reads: CASSLRDRGLGETQYF. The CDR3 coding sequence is TGTGCCAGCAGTTTAAGGGACAGGGGGCTCGGAGAGACCCAGTACTTC.

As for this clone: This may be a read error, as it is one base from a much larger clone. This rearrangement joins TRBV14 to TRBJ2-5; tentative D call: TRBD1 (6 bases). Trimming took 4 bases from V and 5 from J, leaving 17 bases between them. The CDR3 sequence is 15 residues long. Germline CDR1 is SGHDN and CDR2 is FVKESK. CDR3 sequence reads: CASSRGDRRWETQYF. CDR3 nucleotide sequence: TGTGCCAGCAGCCGAGGCGACAGGAGGTGGGAGACCCAGTACTTC.

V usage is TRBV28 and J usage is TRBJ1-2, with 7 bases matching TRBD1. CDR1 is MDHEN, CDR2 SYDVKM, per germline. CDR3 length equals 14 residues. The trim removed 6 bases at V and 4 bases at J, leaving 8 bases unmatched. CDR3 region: CASSPGGGSYGYTF. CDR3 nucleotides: TGTGCCAGCAGCCCAGGGGGAGGTAGCTATGGCTACACCTTC.

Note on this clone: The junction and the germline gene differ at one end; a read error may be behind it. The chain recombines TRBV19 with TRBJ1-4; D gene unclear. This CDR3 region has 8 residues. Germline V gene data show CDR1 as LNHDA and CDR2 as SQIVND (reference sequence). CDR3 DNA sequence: TGTGCCACTCACCAAAAGAATTTT. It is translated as CATHQKNF.

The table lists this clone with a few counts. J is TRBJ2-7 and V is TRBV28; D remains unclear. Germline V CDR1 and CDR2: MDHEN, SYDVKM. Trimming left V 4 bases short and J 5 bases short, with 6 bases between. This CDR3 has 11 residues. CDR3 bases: TGTGCCAGCAGTTCCGGCCACGAGCAGTACTTC. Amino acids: CASSSGHEQYF.

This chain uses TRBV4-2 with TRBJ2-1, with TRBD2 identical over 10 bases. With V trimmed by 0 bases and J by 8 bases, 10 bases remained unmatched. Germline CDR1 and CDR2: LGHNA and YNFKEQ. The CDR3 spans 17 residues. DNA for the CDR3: TGTGCCAGCAGCCAAGATTTCCGGCTAGCGGGAGATGATGAGCAGTTCTTC. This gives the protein CASSQDFRLAGDDEQFF.

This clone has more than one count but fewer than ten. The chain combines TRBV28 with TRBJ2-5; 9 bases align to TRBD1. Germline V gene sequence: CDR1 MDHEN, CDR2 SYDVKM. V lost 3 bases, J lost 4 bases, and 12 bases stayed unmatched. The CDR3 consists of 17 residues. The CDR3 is CASSLYRGPESGETQYF. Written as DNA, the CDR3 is TGTGCCAGCAGTTTGTACAGGGGGCCTGAATCGGGAGAGACCCAGTACTTC.

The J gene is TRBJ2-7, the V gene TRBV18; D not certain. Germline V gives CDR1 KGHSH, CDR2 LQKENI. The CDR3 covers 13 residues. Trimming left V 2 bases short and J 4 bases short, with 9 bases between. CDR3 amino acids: CASSPSTPYEQYF. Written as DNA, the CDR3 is TGTGCCAGCTCACCATCTACGCCGTACGAGCAGTACTTC. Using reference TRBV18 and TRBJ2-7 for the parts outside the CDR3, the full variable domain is NAGVMQNPRHLVRRRGQEARLRCSPMKGHSHVYWYRQLPEEGLKFMVYLQKENIIDESGMPKERFSAEFPKEGPSILRIQQVVRGDSAAYFCASSPSTPYEQYFGPGTRLTVT.

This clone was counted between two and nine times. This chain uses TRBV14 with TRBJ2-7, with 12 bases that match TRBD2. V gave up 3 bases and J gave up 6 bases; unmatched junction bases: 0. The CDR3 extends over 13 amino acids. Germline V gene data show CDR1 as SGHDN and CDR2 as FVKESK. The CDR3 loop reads CASSQTSGSEQYF. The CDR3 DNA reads TGTGCCAGCAGCCAGACTAGCGGGAGCGAGCAGTACTTC.

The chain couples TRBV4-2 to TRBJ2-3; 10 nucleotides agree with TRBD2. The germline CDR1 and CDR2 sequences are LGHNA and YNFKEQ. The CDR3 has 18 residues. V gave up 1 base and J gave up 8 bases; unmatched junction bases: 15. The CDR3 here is CASSQALSASGSWGTQYF. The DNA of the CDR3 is TGTGCCAGCAGCCAAGCGTTGAGCGCTAGCGGGAGCTGGGGTACGCAGTATTTT.

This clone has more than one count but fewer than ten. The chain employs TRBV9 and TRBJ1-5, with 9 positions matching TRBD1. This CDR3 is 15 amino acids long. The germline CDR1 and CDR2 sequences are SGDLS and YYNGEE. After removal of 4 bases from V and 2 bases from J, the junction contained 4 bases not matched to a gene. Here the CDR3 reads CASSRTGEGNQPQHF. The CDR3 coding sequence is TGTGCCAGCAGCCGGACAGGGGAGGGCAATCAGCCCCAGCATTTT.

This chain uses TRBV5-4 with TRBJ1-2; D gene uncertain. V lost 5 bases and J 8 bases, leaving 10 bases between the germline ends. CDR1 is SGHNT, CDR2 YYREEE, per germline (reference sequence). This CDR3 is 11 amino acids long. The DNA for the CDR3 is TGTGCCAGCAGTGTGCGGGGAGGCTACACCTTC. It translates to CASSVRGGYTF.